This T cell receptor (beta chain) derives from a study of shared clonotypes between healthy human individuals. About this clone: Its antigen is currently unknown.

Per germline, CDR1 MNHEY and CDR2 SMNVEV (reference sequence). The CDR3 is 14 residues long. Trimming removed 6 bases at V and 2 bases at J, with 14 bases between. The study, taken as a whole, reports: In contrast to clonotypes shared by all four donors, non-shared clonotypes had lower generation probabilities. Only blood samples were collected, and tissue repertoires likely differ.

Data came from immunoSEQ multiplex PCR; TCRdb stores just in-frame clones and leaves some out. The table shows 650,000 to 700,000 clones, with 90% occurring only once. The sequence derives from a man younger than 30 in good health. Some clones in this sample may be carry-over from other donors' samples. The rearrangement uses TRBV27 and TRBJ2-7, with D unresolved. The sequenced sample consisted of memory CD8+ T cells from PBMCs. As to subset: CD45RO+ cells pooled with CCR7-negative TemRA cells. The CDR3 protein is CASSFEQDAYEQYF. Here the CDR3 DNA reads TGTGCCAGCAGCTTTGAGCAGGATGCCTACGAGCAGTACTTC.